This TCR beta chain was observed in a study of regulatory T cells in long-lasting Graves disease. Investigators prepared the TCR beta libraries by applying iRepertoire HTBI primers and Arm-PCR of CDR3 regions. TCRdb re-called the multiplex PCR reads with MiXCR, one entry per CDR3 protein. In the table there are fewer than 550,000 distinct CDR3 sequences, about 16% of which are singletons. Trimming cost V 7 bases and J 5 bases, with 13 bases left between them. The CDR3 is made up of 13 amino acids. From germline, CDR1 is SNHLY and CDR2 FYNNEI. Regarding time point: newly diagnosed GD, antithyroid drugs for less than 3 months. There was RNA extracted from PBMCs, and the TCR library was made from it. In its sample, this clonotype was seen many times. The same sample was also used in a study of T cells in Graves' hyperthyroidism and ophthalmopathy. That work adds: The authors' 13 V-J model separated ophthalmopathy from stable hyperthyroidism.

The sequence was collected from a woman between 40 and 65 years old with Graves disease. This rearrangement joins TRBV2 to TRBJ2-3; tentative D call: TRBD1 (6 bases). Here the sequenced sample was peripheral blood mononuclear cells (PBMCs), taken at new diagnosis, from a patient treated with antithyroid drugs. CDR3: CASITGPGDTQYF. The CDR3 DNA follows: TGTGCCAGCATAACAGGGCCGGGAGATACGCAGTATTTT.